The 18 T cell receptor beta chains below were found in one sample sequenced in a study of siplizumab effects on memory and regulatory T cells. Clones were read by immunoSEQ multiplex PCR, and TCRdb kept only the in-frame ones, dropping some. The table lists fewer than 85,000 clones, roughly 94% of them singletons. The material sequenced was CD8+ T cells sorted from blood. The receptors shown here come from a human donor in good health.

This chain connects TRBV4-1 to TRBJ2-3; 9 positions agree with TRBD2. From germline, CDR1 is MGHRA and CDR2 YSYEKL. The V segment lost 5 bases and the J segment 0 bases; nucleotides outside the gene matches: 6. This CDR3 has 16 residues. The CDR3 sequence is CASSGRLAASTDTQYF. Written as DNA, the CDR3 is TGCGCCAGCAGCGGGAGACTAGCGGCTAGCACAGATACGCAGTATTTT.

The rearrangement joins TRBV2 to TRBJ2-2; perhaps D is TRBD1 or TRBD2 (6 bases each). Germline CDR1 reads SNHLY; CDR2 reads FYNNEI. V was shortened by 7 bases and J by 4 bases, with 19 bases between the two germline ends. The CDR3 is 16 residues long. The CDR3 DNA reads as TGTGCCAGCATAGCCCTTGGAGGGGGGAGCACCGGGGAGCTGTTTTTT. This encodes CASIALGGGSTGELFF.

The rearrangement uses TRBV29-1 and TRBJ2-7, with TRBD2 as a possible D gene (5 bases). This CDR3 has 13 amino acids. CDR1 is SQVTM and CDR2 is ANQGSEA in the germline V gene. V dropped 3 bases and J dropped 3 bases, with 12 bases sitting between them. The chain's CDR3 is CSVEIRGNYEQYF. The CDR3 bases are TGCAGCGTTGAGATTAGAGGGAACTACGAGCAGTACTTC.

This rearrangement joins TRBV9 to TRBJ2-7; 12 bases match TRBD1. Germline trimming cut 4 bases from V and 6 bases from J; bases unmatched to any gene: 5. Germline V lookup: CDR1 SGDLS, CDR2 YYNGEE. The CDR3 is 14 residues long. DNA for the CDR3: TGTGCCAGCAGCCCCCGGGACAGGGGGCGCGAGCAGTACTTC. Its protein is CASSPRDRGREQYF.

This sequence joins TRBV6-5 and TRBJ2-1; the match to TRBD1 covers 9 bases. Germline CDR1 reads MNHEY; CDR2 reads SVGAGI. The CDR3 totals 12 residues. With 7 bases clipped from V and 6 bases from J, the junction kept 1 base outside the gene matches. CDR3 in amino acids: CASKTGGNEQFF. CDR3 in DNA: TGTGCCAGCAAGACAGGGGGCAATGAGCAGTTCTTC.

This chain uses TRBV5-1 with TRBJ2-2; D gene unclear. V was trimmed by 0 bases and J by 6 bases, leaving 3 bases between them. The CDR3 totals 12 residues. Germline values: CDR1 SGHRS, CDR2 YFSETQ. The CDR3 reads CASSLVPGELFF. Here the CDR3 DNA reads TGCGCCAGCAGCTTGGTCCCCGGGGAGCTGTTTTTT. Full variable domain (missing parts from reference TRBV5-1 and TRBJ2-2): KAGVTQTPRYLIKTRGQQVTLSCSPISGHRSVSWYQQTPGQGLQFLFEYFSETQRNKGNFPGRFSGRQFSNSRSEMNVSTLELGDSALYLCASSLVPGELFFGEGSRLTVL.

The V call is TRBV19, the J call TRBJ1-2; D perhaps matches TRBD1 (6 bases). Germline loops: CDR1 LNHDA, CDR2 SQIVND (reference sequence). Trimming removed 8 bases from V and 5 bases from J, with 12 bases in between. This CDR3 has 12 amino acids. CDR3 coding DNA: TGTGCCAGTCTTGGGCAGGGGTATGGCTACACCTTC. Translating it yields CASLGQGYGYTF.

This clone was seen a handful of times. This chain connects TRBV4-1 to TRBJ1-5; 8 bases are shared with TRBD1. This CDR3 spans 16 amino acids. The V and J ends lost 0 bases and 2 bases, in that order; junction bases with no gene match: 3. Germline-derived CDR1 and CDR2 are MGHRA and YSYEKL. The CDR3 nucleotides read TGCGCCAGCAGCCAAGATCCGGGACAGGGCAATCAGCCCCAGCATTTT. Translation gives CASSQDPGQGNQPQHF.

The chain employs TRBV7-9 and TRBJ1-1, with D uncertain. The CDR3 consists of 14 residues. The V end lost 2 bases, the J end lost 4 bases, and 11 bases lay between the germline ends. Per the germline V gene, CDR1 is SEHNR and CDR2 is FQNEAQ (reference sequence). CDR3 sequence: CASSLITRATEAFF. The CDR3 DNA reads as TGTGCCAGCAGCTTAATTACGAGGGCCACTGAAGCTTTCTTT.

This sequence joins TRBV19 and TRBJ2-5, with 7 bases that match TRBD1. Germline CDR1 LNHDA, CDR2 SQIVND (reference sequence). This CDR3 contains 14 residues. Germline trimming cut 6 bases from V and 3 bases from J; bases unmatched to any gene: 7. CDR3 in DNA: TGTGCCAGTAGCGGTCCCGGGACAGAAGAGACCCAGTACTTC. Protein: CASSGPGTEETQYF.

The chain has TRBV7-2 and TRBJ2-7, with D perhaps TRBD1 (6 bases). V lost 2 bases to trimming and J lost 2 bases, with 22 bases between them. This CDR3 has 18 amino acids. Germline assignment: CDR1 SGHTA and CDR2 FQGNSA. In nucleotides, the CDR3 is TGTGCCAGCAGCTTATCCTATGGGAGCGGCAGGGACACCTACGAGCAGTACTTC. Its protein product is CASSLSYGSGRDTYEQYF.

The chain uses TRBV27 and TRBJ2-7, with 7 bases lining up with TRBD2. CDR1 is MNHEY and CDR2 is SMNVEV in the germline V gene (reference sequence). The CDR3 is 13 amino acids. V gave up 6 bases and J gave up 3 bases; unmatched junction bases: 5. The CDR3 nucleotides are TGTGCCAGCAGAAACGGCGGGAGCTACGAGCAGTACTTC. Encoded protein: CASRNGGSYEQYF.

V gene TRBV30 combines with J gene TRBJ1-2; 8 bases fit TRBD1. Trimming cost V 1 base and J 4 bases; bases outside gene matches: 2. CDR1 is GTSNPN, CDR2 SVGIG, per germline (reference sequence). CDR3 length equals 13 residues. The CDR3 is CAWSETGVYGYTF. The CDR3, as DNA: TGTGCCTGGAGTGAGACAGGGGTCTATGGCTACACCTTC.

The J gene is TRBJ2-7, the V gene TRBV7-8, with D possibly called TRBD1 or TRBD2 (5 bases each). CDR1 is SGHVS and CDR2 is FQNEAQ in the germline V gene. The CDR3 spans 15 residues. Trimming took 3 bases from V and 3 from J, leaving 15 bases between them. In nucleotides, the CDR3 is TGTGCCAGCAGCTTCCTGAGGGACCGACACTACGAGCAGTACTTC. Its protein product is CASSFLRDRHYEQYF. Variable domain in full (rest from reference TRBV7-8 and TRBJ2-7): GAGVSQSPRYKVAKRGQDVALRCDPISGHVSLFWYQQALGQGPEFLTYFQNEAQLDKSGLPSDRFFAERPEGSVSTLKIQRTQQEDSAVYLCASSFLRDRHYEQYFGPGTRLTVT.

The CDR3: CATGGPRADTQYF. The CDR3 coding sequence is TGTGCTACGGGAGGGCCGCGTGCAGATACGCAGTATTTT. The J gene is TRBJ2-3, the V gene TRBV5-6, with 8 bases lining up with TRBD2. The CDR3 extends over 13 amino acids. Per germline, CDR1 SGHDT and CDR2 YYEEEE.

The chain has TRBV4-2 and TRBJ2-1; TRBD2 aligns across 13 bases. In germline, CDR1 is LGHNA, CDR2 YNFKEQ. Unmatched junction bases numbered 10, after V lost 0 bases and J lost 5 bases. This CDR3 contains 19 residues. The CDR3 sequence is CASSQEVRGTSGINNEQFF. In DNA form, the CDR3 reads TGTGCCAGCAGCCAAGAAGTACGAGGGACTAGCGGGATTAACAATGAGCAGTTCTTC.

This chain uses TRBV19 with TRBJ2-3; D is undetermined. V was pared by 9 bases and J by 7 bases, with 17 bases between. Germline V CDR1 and CDR2: LNHDA, SQIVND (reference sequence). The CDR3 contains 13 residues. The CDR3 bases are TGTGCCAGCATAGCTCCCTTCACGCATACGCAGTATTTT. Protein product: CASIAPFTHTQYF. The whole variable domain, filled in from reference TRBV19 and TRBJ2-3, reads DGGITQSPKYLFRKEGQNVTLSCEQNLNHDAMYWYRQDPGQGLRLIYYSQIVNDFQKGDIAEGYSVSREKKESFPLTVTSAQKNPTAFYLCASIAPFTHTQYFGPGTRLTVL.

The gene calls are TRBV7-6 and TRBJ2-3; TRBD1 agrees at 8 bases. CDR1 is SGHVS and CDR2 is FNYEAQ in the germline V gene. This CDR3 is 15 amino acids long. J was trimmed by 5 bases and V by 5 bases; bases with no gene match: 9. Written as DNA, the CDR3 is TGTGCCAGCAGCACGACCGGGACAGGACAAGATACGCAGTATTTT. It specifies CASSTTGTGQDTQYF.